This paragraph reports one TCR beta chain. Caucasian, healthy and from Russia, the donors were aged between 6 and 90. The source of the sample is a study of blood T cells in healthy people across ages. Using a J-beta primer mix together with a sample-barcoded 5' primer, a second PCR was run for roughly 6 to 11 cycles. TCRdb used MiXCR to reprocess the 5' RACE reads, holding one entry per CDR3 protein. The table records about 640,000 distinct CDR3 sequences, about 53% of them present only once. This clonotype was sampled from a man aged 55 to 69 in good health. Sequencing used blood.

CDR3 sequence reads: CASSRQGPGATNEKLFF. The CDR3 coding sequence is TGTGCCAGCAGCCGACAGGGGCCGGGGGCAACTAATGAAAAACTGTTTTTT. The chain joins TRBV4-2 to TRBJ1-4, with 8 bases aligning to TRBD1. V was clipped by 4 bases and J by 0 bases; unmatched bases: 7. This CDR3 is built from 17 residues. Germline CDR1 LGHNA, CDR2 YNFKEQ.